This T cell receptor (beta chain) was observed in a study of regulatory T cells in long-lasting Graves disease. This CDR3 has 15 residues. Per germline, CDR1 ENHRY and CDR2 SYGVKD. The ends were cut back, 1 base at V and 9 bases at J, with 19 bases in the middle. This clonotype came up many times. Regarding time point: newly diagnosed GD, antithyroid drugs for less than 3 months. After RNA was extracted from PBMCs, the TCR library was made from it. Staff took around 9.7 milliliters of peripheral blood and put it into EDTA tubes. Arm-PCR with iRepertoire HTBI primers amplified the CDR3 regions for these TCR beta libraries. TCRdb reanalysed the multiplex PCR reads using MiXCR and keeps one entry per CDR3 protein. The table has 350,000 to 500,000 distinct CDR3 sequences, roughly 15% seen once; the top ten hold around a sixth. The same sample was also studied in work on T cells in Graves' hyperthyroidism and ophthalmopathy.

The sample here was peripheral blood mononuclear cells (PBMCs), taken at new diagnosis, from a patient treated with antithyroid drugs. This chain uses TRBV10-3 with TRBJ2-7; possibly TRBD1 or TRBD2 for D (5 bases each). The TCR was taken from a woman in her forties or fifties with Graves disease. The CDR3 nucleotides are TGTGCCATCAGTGAGTGGGGCAGCATAAACGAGGGGCAGTACTTC. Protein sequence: CAISEWGSINEGQYF.